These 17 T cell receptor beta chains share one sample of origin, sequenced in a study of post-analysis software for immune sequencing data. Prepared libraries of TCR beta cDNA carried unique molecular identifiers. Each CDR3 protein is one row after TCRdb ran MiXCR on the PCR reads. Among roughly 730,000 distinct CDR3 sequences listed, roughly 27% were seen once. Broader study findings: Four to six TRBV segments (TRBV5-6, TRBV5-1 and TRBV20-1 among them) occurred more frequently in patients than in controls.

These receptors' targets are unknown. The sample taken for sequencing was blood. The receptors shown here come from a girl between 5 and 17 years old with multiple sclerosis.

The rearrangement joins TRBV6-5 to TRBJ1-5, with D maybe TRBD1 (5 bases). The CDR3 consists of 15 residues. Germline CDR1 and CDR2: MNHEY and SVGAGI. V was clipped by 6 bases and J by 6 bases, with 18 bases between them. CDR3 sequence (DNA): TGTGCCAGCAGGGAAGCAGGGTATGGGAGTCAGCCCCAGCATTTT. Encoded protein: CASREAGYGSQPQHF.

This clonotype was counted only a few times. Given a much more abundant clone one base away, this may be a read error. The V gene is TRBV20-1, the J gene TRBJ2-1; D gene uncertain. The end of the DNA fits TRBJ2-7 better, so the J call may be wrong. This CDR3 is built from 13 residues. CDR1 is DFQATT, CDR2 SNEGSKA, per germline (reference sequence). CDR3 loop: CSAATPNYNEQYF. The CDR3 nucleotides are TGCAGTGCCGCTACCCCCAACTACAATGAGCAGTACTTC.

In its sample, this clonotype was seen many times. This chain joins TRBV6-5 and TRBJ1-2; D not resolved. This CDR3 region has 13 residues. V was cut by 11 bases and J by 0 bases, with 13 bases left in between. Germline lookup yields CDR1 MNHEY and CDR2 SVGAGI. Written as DNA, the CDR3 is TGTGCCGCGAGCGAGGTAGCTAACTATGGCTACACCTTC. Encoded protein: CAASEVANYGYTF.

The chain has TRBV6-5 and TRBJ2-5; TRBD1 matches 7 bases. The J call is in doubt because the DNA end fits TRBJ2-7 better. The germline gives CDR1 MNHEY, CDR2 SVGAGI. The CDR3 runs 14 residues. The CDR3 DNA follows: TGTGCCAGCAGTCAACTGACAGGGTTTGACGAGCAGTACTTC. It is translated as CASSQLTGFDEQYF.

The table lists this clonotype with a few counts. The chain uses TRBV20-1 and TRBJ2-4; weak D call: TRBD2 (5 bases). Germline CDR1 and CDR2: DFQATT and SNEGSKA (reference sequence). V was clipped by 5 bases and J by 6 bases, with 20 bases between them. This CDR3 is 15 amino acids long. Here the CDR3 DNA reads TGCAGTGCTTGGGTTTCGCTAGCAAGTAGAAACATTCAGTACTTC. Its protein is CSAWVSLASRNIQYF.

The rearrangement joins TRBV5-1 to TRBJ1-6; 9 nucleotides line up with TRBD1. V lost 0 bases and J lost 6; bases outside the gene matches: 1. Germline V gives CDR1 SGHRS, CDR2 YFSETQ. This CDR3 region has 15 residues. The CDR3 DNA sequence: TGCGCCAGCAGCTTGGAGACAGGGGGTAATTCACCCCTCCACTTT. Translation: CASSLETGGNSPLHF.

The chain links TRBV18 to TRBJ1-5; a possible D gene is TRBD1 (6 bases). Looked up from germline, CDR1 is KGHSH and CDR2 is LQKENI. V lost 4 bases and J 2 bases, leaving 15 bases between the germline ends. The CDR3 extends over 16 amino acids. The CDR3 sequence: CASSLEQGTGNQPQHF. The CDR3 nucleotides are TGTGCCAGCTCACTCGAACAGGGAACGGGCAATCAGCCCCAGCATTTT.

The chain recombines TRBV4-2 with TRBJ2-1; a possible D gene is TRBD2 (6 bases). CDR1 is LGHNA and CDR2 is YNFKEQ in the germline V gene. V lost 5 bases and J 11 bases, leaving 13 bases between the germline ends. The CDR3 contains 12 residues. CDR3 sequence: CASSSPGLQQFF. In DNA, the CDR3 is TGTGCCAGCAGCTCCCCGGGACTTCAGCAGTTCTTC.

This clonotype appeared a few times. The rearrangement joins TRBV2 to TRBJ2-3; D tentatively fits TRBD1 or TRBD2 (5 bases each). Per germline, CDR1 SNHLY and CDR2 FYNNEI. V was clipped by 3 bases and J by 1 base, with 14 bases between them. CDR3 size: 16 residues. Here the CDR3 reads CASSDEGDSRTDTQYF. The CDR3 DNA is TGTGCCAGCAGTGATGAGGGAGACAGCCGCACAGATACGCAGTATTTT. Full variable domain (missing parts from reference TRBV2 and TRBJ2-3): EPEVTQTPSHQVTQMGQEVILRCVPISNHLYFYWYRQILGQKVEFLVSFYNNEISEKSEIFDDQFSVERPDGSNFTLKIRSTKLEDSAMYFCASSDEGDSRTDTQYFGPGTRLTVL.

This chain joins TRBV5-5 and TRBJ1-6; no clear D gene. CDR3 length equals 14 residues. The V gene lost 0 bases and the J gene lost 6 bases, with 7 bases spanning the gap. Germline assignment: CDR1 SGHKS and CDR2 YYEKEE (reference sequence). The DNA for the CDR3 is TGTGCCAGCAGCTTGGGAGAAGGTAATTCACCCCTCCACTTT. Amino acid sequence: CASSLGEGNSPLHF.

This clonotype was seen a few times. This rearrangement joins TRBV6-2 or TRBV6-3 to TRBJ2-7; D unclear. The germline V gene encodes CDR1 MNHEY and CDR2 SVGEGT. Trimming shortened V by 2 bases and J by 7 bases, and 12 bases separated the two germline ends. The CDR3 contains 13 residues. The CDR3 loop is CASSYVLLREQYF. The CDR3 coding sequence is TGTGCCAGCAGTTACGTCCTTCTGAGGGAGCAGTACTTC.

The chain recombines TRBV29-1 with TRBJ1-2, with 9 nucleotides matching TRBD1. The V gene's germline CDR1 is SQVTM and CDR2 ANQGSEA. CDR3 length: 16 amino acids. J lost 4 bases, V lost 7 bases, and 16 bases had no gene match. The CDR3 nucleotides read TGCAGCGCAACACCGGGACAGGGAGGTAGAGTCTATGGCTACACCTTC. Its protein product is CSATPGQGGRVYGYTF.

The V call is TRBV29-1, the J call TRBJ1-1; D not resolved. This CDR3 has 11 residues. CDR1 and CDR2 (germline): SQVTM, ANQGSEA. V was cut by 7 bases and J by 7 bases, with 13 bases left in between. The CDR3 sequence is CSAAEGYEAFF. CDR3 coding DNA: TGCAGCGCGGCAGAGGGTTATGAAGCTTTCTTT.

This rearrangement joins TRBV12-3 or TRBV12-4 to TRBJ1-4, with D hard to call. The CDR3 runs 15 residues. The V gene lost 5 bases and the J gene lost 7 bases, with 17 bases spanning the gap. DNA of the CDR3: TGTGCCAGCAGTGCCAGATTAGGGTCGAGTGAAAAACTGTTTTTT. Translating it yields CASSARLGSSEKLFF.

V usage is TRBV7-8 and J usage is TRBJ2-4, with 9 positions matching TRBD1. The end of the DNA is better explained by TRBJ2-7, so the J call may be wrong. This CDR3 is built from 15 residues. Germline V CDR1 and CDR2: SGHVS, FQNEAQ. The CDR3 DNA follows: TGTGCCAGCAGCTCAATCGGGGACAGGGCCTACGAGCAGTACTTC. Residues: CASSSIGDRAYEQYF.

This clonotype was counted between two and nine times. V gene TRBV5-4 combines with J gene TRBJ2-1; 10 bases agree with TRBD1. The CDR3 extends over 14 amino acids. Losses at the gene ends were 4 bases for V and 12 bases for J; bases not matched to a gene: 10. Germline V gene lookup returns CDR1 SGHNT and CDR2 YYREEE (reference sequence). The DNA of the CDR3 is TGTGCCAGCAGCCCCGGGACAGGGGAAAAGGGGCAGTTCTTC. The encoded protein is CASSPGTGEKGQFF.

J is TRBJ1-5 and V is TRBV24-1; the D is unclear. Trimming left V 0 bases short and J 5 bases short, with 4 bases between. Germline V gene sequence: CDR1 KGHDR, CDR2 SFDVKD. The CDR3 extends over 13 amino acids. CDR3 DNA sequence: TGTGCCACCAGTGATTTGAGTTATCAGCCCCAGCATTTT. This translates into CATSDLSYQPQHF.